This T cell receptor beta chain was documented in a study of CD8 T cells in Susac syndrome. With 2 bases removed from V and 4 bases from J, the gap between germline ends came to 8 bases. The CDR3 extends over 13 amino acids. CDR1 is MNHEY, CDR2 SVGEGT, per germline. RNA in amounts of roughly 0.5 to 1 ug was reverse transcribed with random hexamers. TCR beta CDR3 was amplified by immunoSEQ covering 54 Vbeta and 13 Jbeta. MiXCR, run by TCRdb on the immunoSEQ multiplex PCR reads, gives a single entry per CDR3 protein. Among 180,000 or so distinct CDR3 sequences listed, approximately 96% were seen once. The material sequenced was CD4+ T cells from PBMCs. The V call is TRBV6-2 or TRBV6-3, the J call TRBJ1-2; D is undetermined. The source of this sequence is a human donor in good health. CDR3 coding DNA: TGTGCCAGCAGTTACGTCGGCAGCTATGGCTACACCTTC. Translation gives CASSYVGSYGYTF.